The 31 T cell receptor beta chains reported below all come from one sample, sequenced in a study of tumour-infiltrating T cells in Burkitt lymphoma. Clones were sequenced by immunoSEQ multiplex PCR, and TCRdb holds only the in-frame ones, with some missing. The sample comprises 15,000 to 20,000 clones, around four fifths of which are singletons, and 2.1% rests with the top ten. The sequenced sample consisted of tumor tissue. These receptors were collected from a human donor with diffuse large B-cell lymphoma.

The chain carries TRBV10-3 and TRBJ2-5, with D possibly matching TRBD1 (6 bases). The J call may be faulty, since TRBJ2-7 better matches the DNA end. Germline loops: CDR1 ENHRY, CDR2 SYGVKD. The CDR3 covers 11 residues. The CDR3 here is CAITQGSEQYF. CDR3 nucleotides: TGTGCCATCACTCAGGGGTCCGAGCAGTACTTC.

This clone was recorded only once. The CDR3 DNA reads as TGCAGCGTTGAGGGGGGAGATGGAAACACCATATATTTT. Protein product: CSVEGGDGNTIYF. The rearrangement joins TRBV29-1 to TRBJ1-3; D is perhaps TRBD1 (5 bases). V shed 3 bases and J shed 3 bases, with 9 bases lying between them. The CDR3 is made up of 13 amino acids. Germline V lookup: CDR1 SQVTM, CDR2 ANQGSEA. The full variable domain, in which reference TRBV29-1 and TRBJ1-3 provide the parts outside the CDR3, is SAVISQKPSRDICQRGTSLTIQCQVDSQVTMMFWYRQQPGQSLTLIATANQGSEATYESGFVIDKFPISRPNLTFSTLTVSNMSPEDSSIYLCSVEGGDGNTIYFGEGSWLTVV.

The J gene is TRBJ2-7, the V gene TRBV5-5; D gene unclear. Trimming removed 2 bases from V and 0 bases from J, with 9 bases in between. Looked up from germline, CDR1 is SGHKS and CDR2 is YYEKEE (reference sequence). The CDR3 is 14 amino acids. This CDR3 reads CASSFDLTSYEQYF. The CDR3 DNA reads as TGTGCCAGCAGCTTTGATCTTACCTCCTACGAGCAGTACTTC.

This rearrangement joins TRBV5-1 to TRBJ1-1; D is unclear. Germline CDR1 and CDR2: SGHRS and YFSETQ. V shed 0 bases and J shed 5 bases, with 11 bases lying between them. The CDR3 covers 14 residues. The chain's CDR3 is CASSLAAGVTEAFF. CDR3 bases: TGCGCCAGCAGCTTGGCCGCGGGAGTTACTGAAGCTTTCTTT.

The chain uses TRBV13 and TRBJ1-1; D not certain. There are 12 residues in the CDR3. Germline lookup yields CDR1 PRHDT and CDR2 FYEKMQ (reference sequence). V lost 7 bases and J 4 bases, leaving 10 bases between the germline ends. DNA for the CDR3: TGTGCCAGCAACAACCTGGGCACTGAAGCTTTCTTT. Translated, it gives CASNNLGTEAFF.

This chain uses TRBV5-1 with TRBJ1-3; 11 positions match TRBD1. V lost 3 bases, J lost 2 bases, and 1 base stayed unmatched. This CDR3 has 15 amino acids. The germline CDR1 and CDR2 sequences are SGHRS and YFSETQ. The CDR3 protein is CASSWDRGAGNTIYF. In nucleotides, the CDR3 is TGCGCCAGCAGCTGGGACAGGGGGGCTGGAAACACCATATATTTT.

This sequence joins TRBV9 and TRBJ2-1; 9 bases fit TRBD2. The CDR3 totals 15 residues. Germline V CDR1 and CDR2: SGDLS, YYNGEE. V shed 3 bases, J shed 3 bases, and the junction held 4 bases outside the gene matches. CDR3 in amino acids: CASSASGESYNEQFF. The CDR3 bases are TGTGCCAGCAGCGCTAGCGGGGAGAGCTACAATGAGCAGTTCTTC.

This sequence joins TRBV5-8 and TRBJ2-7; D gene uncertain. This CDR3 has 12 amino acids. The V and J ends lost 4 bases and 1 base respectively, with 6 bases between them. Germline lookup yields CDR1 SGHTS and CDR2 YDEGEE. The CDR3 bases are TGTGCCAGCAGCGCCACATCCTACGAGCAGTACTTC. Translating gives CASSATSYEQYF.

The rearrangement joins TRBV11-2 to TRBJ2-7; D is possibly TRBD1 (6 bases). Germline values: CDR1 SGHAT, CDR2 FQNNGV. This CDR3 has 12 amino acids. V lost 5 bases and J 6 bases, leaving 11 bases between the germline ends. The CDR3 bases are TGTGCCAGCAGCCCCACAGGGTTCGAGCAGTACTTC. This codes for CASSPTGFEQYF.

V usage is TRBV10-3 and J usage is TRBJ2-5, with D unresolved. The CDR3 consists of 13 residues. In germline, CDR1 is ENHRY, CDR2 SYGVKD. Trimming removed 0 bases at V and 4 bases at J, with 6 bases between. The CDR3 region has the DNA TGTGCCATCAGTGAGTCTCCTGGAGAGACCCAGTACTTC. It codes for CAISESPGETQYF.

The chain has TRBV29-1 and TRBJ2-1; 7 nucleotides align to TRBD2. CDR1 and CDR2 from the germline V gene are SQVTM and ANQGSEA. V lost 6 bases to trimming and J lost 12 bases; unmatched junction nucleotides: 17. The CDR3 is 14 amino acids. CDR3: CSVESGVGQSAQFF. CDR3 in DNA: TGCAGCGTCGAAAGCGGGGTTGGCCAATCGGCGCAGTTCTTC.

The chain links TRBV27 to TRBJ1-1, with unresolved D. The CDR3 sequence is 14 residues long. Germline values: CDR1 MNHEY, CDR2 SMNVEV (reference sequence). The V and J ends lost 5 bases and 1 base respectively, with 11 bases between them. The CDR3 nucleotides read TGTGCCAGCAGTCCCTTTGAAGGGAACACTGAAGCTTTCTTT. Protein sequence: CASSPFEGNTEAFF.

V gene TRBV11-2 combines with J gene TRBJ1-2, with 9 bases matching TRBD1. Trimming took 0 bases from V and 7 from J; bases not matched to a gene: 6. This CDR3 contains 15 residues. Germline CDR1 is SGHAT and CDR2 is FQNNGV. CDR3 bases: TGTGCCAGCAGCTTAGAATCCGCGGGACAGGGTGGCTACACCTTC. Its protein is CASSLESAGQGGYTF.

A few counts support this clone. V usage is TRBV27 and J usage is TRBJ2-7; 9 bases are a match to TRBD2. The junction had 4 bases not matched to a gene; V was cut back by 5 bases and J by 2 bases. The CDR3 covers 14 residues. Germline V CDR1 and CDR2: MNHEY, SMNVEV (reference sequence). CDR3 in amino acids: CASSISGGAYEQYF. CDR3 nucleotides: TGTGCCAGCAGTATTAGCGGGGGCGCCTACGAGCAGTACTTC.

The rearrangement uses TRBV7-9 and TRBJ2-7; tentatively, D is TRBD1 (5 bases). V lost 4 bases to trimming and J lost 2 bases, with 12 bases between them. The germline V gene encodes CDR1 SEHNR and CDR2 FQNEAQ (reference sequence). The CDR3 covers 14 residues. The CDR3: CASSSFDRTYEQYF. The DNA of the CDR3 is TGTGCCAGCAGCTCCTTTGACAGAACCTACGAGCAGTACTTC.

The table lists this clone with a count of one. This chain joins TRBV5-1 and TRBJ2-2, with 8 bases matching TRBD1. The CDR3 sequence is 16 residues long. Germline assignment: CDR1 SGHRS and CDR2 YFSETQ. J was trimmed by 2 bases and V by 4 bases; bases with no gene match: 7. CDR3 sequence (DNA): TGCGCCAGCAGCCGCTGGACAGGGCAAAACACCGGGGAGCTGTTTTTT. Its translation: CASSRWTGQNTGELFF.

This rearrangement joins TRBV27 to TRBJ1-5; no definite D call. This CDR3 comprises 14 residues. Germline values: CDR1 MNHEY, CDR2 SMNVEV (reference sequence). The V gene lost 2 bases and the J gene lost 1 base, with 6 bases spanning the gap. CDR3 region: CASSLHDSNQPQHF. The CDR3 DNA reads TGTGCCAGCAGTTTACACGACAGCAATCAGCCCCAGCATTTT.

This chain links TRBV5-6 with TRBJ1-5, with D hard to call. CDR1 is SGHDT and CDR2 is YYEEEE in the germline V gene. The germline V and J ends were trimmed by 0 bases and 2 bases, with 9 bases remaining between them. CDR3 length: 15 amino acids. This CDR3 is CASSLAGQGNQPQHF. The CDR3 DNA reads TGTGCCAGCAGCTTGGCAGGCCAGGGCAATCAGCCCCAGCATTTT.

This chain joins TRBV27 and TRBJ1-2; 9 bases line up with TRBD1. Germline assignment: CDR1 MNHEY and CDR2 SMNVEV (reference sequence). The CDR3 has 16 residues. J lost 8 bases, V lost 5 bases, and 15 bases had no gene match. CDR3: CASSPASGQGVGGYTF. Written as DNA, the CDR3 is TGTGCCAGCAGTCCTGCCTCGGGACAGGGAGTTGGGGGCTACACCTTC.

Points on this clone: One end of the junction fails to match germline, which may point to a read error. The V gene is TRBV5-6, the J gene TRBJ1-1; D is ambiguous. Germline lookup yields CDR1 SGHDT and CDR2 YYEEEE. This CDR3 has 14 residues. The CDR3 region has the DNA TGTGCCAGCAGCTTATTCGGGGTAAACACTGAAGTTTTCTTT. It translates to CASSLFGVNTEVFF.

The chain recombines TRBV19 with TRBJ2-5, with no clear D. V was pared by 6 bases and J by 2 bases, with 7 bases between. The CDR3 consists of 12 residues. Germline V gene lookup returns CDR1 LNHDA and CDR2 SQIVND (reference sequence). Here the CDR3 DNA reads TGTGCCAGTAGCGCAAGTCAAGAGACCCAGTACTTC. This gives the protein CASSASQETQYF.

CDR3 in DNA: TGTGCCAGTAGTATAGGGGGACTAGCGGTCTACGAGCAGTACTTC. Protein sequence: CASSIGGLAVYEQYF. The V and J genes are TRBV19 and TRBJ2-7; 11 nucleotides match TRBD2. Germline assignment: CDR1 LNHDA and CDR2 SQIVND (reference sequence). This CDR3 region has 15 residues. The V segment lost 1 base and the J segment 3 bases; nucleotides outside the gene matches: 2.

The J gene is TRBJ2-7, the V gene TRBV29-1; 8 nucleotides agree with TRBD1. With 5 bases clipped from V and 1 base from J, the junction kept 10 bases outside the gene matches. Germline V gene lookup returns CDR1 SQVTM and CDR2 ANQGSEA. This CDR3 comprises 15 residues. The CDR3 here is CSVTTFDRGSYEQYF. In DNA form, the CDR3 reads TGCAGCGTTACCACCTTTGACAGGGGATCCTACGAGCAGTACTTC.

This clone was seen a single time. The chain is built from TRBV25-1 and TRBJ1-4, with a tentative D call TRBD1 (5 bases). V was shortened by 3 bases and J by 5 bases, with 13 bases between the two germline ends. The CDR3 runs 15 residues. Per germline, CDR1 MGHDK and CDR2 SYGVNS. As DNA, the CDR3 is TGTGCCAGCAGTGACCTCAGGGCCGCGAATGAAAAACTGTTTTTT. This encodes CASSDLRAANEKLFF.

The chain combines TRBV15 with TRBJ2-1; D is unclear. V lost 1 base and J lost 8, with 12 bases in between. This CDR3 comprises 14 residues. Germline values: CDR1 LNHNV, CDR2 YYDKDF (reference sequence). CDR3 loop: CATSRASRWDEQFF. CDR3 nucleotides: TGTGCCACCAGCAGAGCTTCCCGGTGGGATGAGCAGTTCTTC.

CDR3 DNA sequence: TGTGCCAGCAGGTTTGCTAGCGACTCTAGCACAGATACGCAGTATTTT. Translation gives CASRFASDSSTDTQYF. The chain carries TRBV2 and TRBJ2-3; tentatively, D is TRBD2 (6 bases). V lost 6 bases, J lost 0 bases, and 16 bases lay in between. This CDR3 is 16 amino acids long. Germline lookup yields CDR1 SNHLY and CDR2 FYNNEI.

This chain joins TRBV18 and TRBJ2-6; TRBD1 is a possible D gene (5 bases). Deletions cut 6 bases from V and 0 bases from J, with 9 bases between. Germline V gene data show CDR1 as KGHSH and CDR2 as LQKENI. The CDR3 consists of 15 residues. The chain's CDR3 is CASSRQFSGANVLTF. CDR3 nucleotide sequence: TGTGCCAGCTCTCGACAGTTCTCTGGGGCCAACGTCCTGACTTTC.

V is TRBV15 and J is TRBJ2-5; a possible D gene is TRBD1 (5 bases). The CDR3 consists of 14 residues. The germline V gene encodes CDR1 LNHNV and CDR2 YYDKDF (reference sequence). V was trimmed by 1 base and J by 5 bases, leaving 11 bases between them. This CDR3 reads CATSRAGFWETQYF. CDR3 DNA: TGTGCCACCAGCAGAGCAGGGTTCTGGGAGACCCAGTACTTC.

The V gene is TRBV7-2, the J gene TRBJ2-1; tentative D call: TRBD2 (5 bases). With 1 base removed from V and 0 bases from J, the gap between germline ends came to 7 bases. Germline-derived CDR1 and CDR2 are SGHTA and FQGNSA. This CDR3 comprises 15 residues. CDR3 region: CASSLGESSYNEQFF. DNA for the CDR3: TGTGCCAGCAGCTTAGGGGAGAGCTCCTACAATGAGCAGTTCTTC.

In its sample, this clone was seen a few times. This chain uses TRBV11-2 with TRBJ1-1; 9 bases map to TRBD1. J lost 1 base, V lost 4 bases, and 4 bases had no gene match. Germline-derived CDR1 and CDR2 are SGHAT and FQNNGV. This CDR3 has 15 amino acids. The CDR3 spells CASSSTGGKNTEAFF. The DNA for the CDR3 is TGTGCCAGCAGCTCGACAGGGGGGAAGAACACTGAAGCTTTCTTT.

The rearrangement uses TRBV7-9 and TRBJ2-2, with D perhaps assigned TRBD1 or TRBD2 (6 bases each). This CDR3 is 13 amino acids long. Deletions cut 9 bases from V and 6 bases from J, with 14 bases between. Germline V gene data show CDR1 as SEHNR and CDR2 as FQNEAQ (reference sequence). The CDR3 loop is CAREGGVPGELFF. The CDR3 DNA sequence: TGTGCCAGAGAGGGGGGAGTTCCCGGGGAGCTGTTTTTT.